This entry lists 27 T cell receptor beta chains sequenced from one sample in a study of blood T cell repertoires in COVID-19. Produced via immunoSEQ multiplex PCR; TCRdb's table is partial and in-frame only. The sample yields 150,000 to 200,000 clones, around 80% seen once. The sample comprised PBMCs or T cells enriched from blood (not recorded which). The origin of the receptors is a woman in her forties or fifties with acute COVID-19.

The V gene is TRBV7-3, the J gene TRBJ1-2; no firm D call. Germline V lookup: CDR1 SGHTA, CDR2 FQGTGA. Trimming stripped 5 bases from V and 4 bases from J, with 20 bases between. The CDR3 length is 16 residues. CDR3 nucleotide sequence: TGTGCCAGCAGCCCCTCATTTCTGGAAGGAGGCTATGGCTACACCTTC. Translated, it gives CASSPSFLEGGYGYTF.

The J gene is TRBJ1-3, the V gene TRBV11-2; 8 positions agree with TRBD1. J gave up 4 bases and V 5 bases, and 7 bases lay outside the gene matches. Germline assignment: CDR1 SGHAT and CDR2 FQNNGV. The CDR3 covers 15 residues. In DNA, the CDR3 is TGTGCCAGCAGCACCCGGACAGGGACAGGAAACACCATATATTTT. It is translated as CASSTRTGTGNTIYF.

The chain has TRBV3-1 (or the pseudogene TRBV3-2) and TRBJ1-3; D is uncertain. Deletions cut 2 bases from V and 3 bases from J, with 8 bases between. Germline V gene data show CDR1 as LGHDT and CDR2 as YNNKEL (reference sequence). This CDR3 is 14 amino acids long. The CDR3: CASSQRRDGNTIYF. The CDR3, as DNA: TGTGCCAGCAGCCAAAGGAGGGATGGAAACACCATATATTTT.

The chain carries TRBV5-5 and TRBJ1-1, with a possible D match to TRBD1 (6 bases). V was clipped by 0 bases and J by 4 bases, with 16 bases between them. This CDR3 has 16 residues. Germline V gene lookup returns CDR1 SGHKS and CDR2 YYEKEE (reference sequence). The CDR3, as DNA: TGTGCCAGCAGCTTGGATATGGGGGGGGCTGGCACTGAAGCTTTCTTT. This codes for CASSLDMGGAGTEAFF. Based on the CDR3 plus reference TRBV5-5 and TRBJ1-1, the full variable domain is DAGVTQSPTHLIKTRGQQVTLRCSPISGHKSVSWYQQVLGQGPQFIFQYYEKEERGRGNFPDRFSARQFPNYSSELNVNALLLGDSALYLCASSLDMGGAGTEAFFGQGTRLTVV.

The gene calls are TRBV28 and TRBJ1-2; the match to TRBD1 covers 10 bases. Per germline, CDR1 MDHEN and CDR2 SYDVKM. The CDR3 contains 13 residues. With 10 bases clipped from V and 3 bases from J, the junction kept 5 bases outside the gene matches. CDR3 in amino acids: CAIIGTGDYGYTF. The CDR3 DNA follows: TGTGCCATCATTGGGACAGGGGACTATGGCTACACCTTC.

The rearrangement joins TRBV5-8 to TRBJ2-4, with D uncertain. CDR1 and CDR2 from the germline V gene are SGHTS and YDEGEE. This CDR3 has 17 residues. V lost 4 bases and J 0 bases, leaving 17 bases between the germline ends. The CDR3: CASSPSKILVAKNIQYF. The CDR3 DNA reads TGTGCCAGCAGCCCCTCCAAGATACTCGTAGCCAAAAACATTCAGTACTTC.

The chain combines TRBV6-5 with TRBJ1-6; 7 bases agree with TRBD1. This CDR3 region has 14 residues. The germline V gene encodes CDR1 MNHEY and CDR2 SVGAGI. V shed 6 bases, J shed 5 bases, and the junction held 4 bases outside the gene matches. In DNA, the CDR3 is TGTGCCAGCAGGCTGACAGGGAATAATTCACCCCTCCACTTT. Translating gives CASRLTGNNSPLHF.

This clone was recorded many times. The chain links TRBV19 to TRBJ1-3; D remains ambiguous. The CDR3 runs to 15 residues. With 0 bases removed from V and 0 bases from J, the gap between germline ends came to 6 bases. Germline CDR1 and CDR2: LNHDA and SQIVND (reference sequence). This CDR3 reads CASSIEASSGNTIYF. CDR3 bases: TGTGCCAGTAGTATAGAGGCCAGCTCTGGAAACACCATATATTTT.

The chain carries TRBV6-4 and TRBJ2-6; the match to TRBD1 covers 7 bases. Germline lookup yields CDR1 MRHNA and CDR2 SNTAGT. The length of the CDR3 is 16 residues. V lost 8 bases and J lost 4; bases outside the gene matches: 11. The CDR3 loop reads CASGDRVQGGANVLTF. The CDR3 DNA reads TGTGCCAGCGGCGACAGGGTCCAAGGGGGGGCCAACGTCCTGACTTTC.

The chain couples TRBV11-2 to TRBJ1-6, with a weak D call TRBD1 (6 bases). Germline assignment: CDR1 SGHAT and CDR2 FQNNGV. Trimming took 3 bases from V and 8 from J, leaving 14 bases between them. The CDR3 runs 15 residues. DNA of the CDR3: TGTGCCAGCAGCTTCGGGGGGCTCAGGGATTCACCCCTCCACTTT. It translates to CASSFGGLRDSPLHF.

This clone was seen only once. The CDR3 bases are TGCGCCAGCAGCTTGGGACTAGCGGGGGTCACCGGGGAGCTGTTTTTT. Encoded protein: CASSLGLAGVTGELFF. The genes are TRBV5-1 and TRBJ2-2; the match to TRBD2 covers 12 bases. The CDR3 is 16 residues long. The V gene end was trimmed by 0 bases and the J gene end by 4 bases; junction bases not matched to a gene: 1. The germline CDR1 and CDR2 sequences are SGHRS and YFSETQ.

V is TRBV6-4 and J is TRBJ2-3, with D perhaps matching TRBD1 (6 bases). The CDR3 length is 15 residues. Per the germline V gene, CDR1 is MRHNA and CDR2 is SNTAGT. The V and J ends lost 5 bases and 4 bases respectively, with 16 bases between them. In DNA form, the CDR3 reads TGTGCCAGCAGTCTTGACGTGGGGGCCGCAGATACGCAGTATTTT. This codes for CASSLDVGAADTQYF.

The chain links TRBV7-9 to TRBJ2-1, with 7 bases fitting TRBD1. The V gene's germline CDR1 is SEHNR and CDR2 FQNEAQ (reference sequence). The CDR3 contains 17 residues. Losses at the gene ends were 5 bases for V and 0 bases for J; bases not matched to a gene: 10. CDR3 bases: TGTGCCAGCAGCCCGGTTTCGGGACAGCCCTCCTACAATGAGCAGTTCTTC. It is translated as CASSPVSGQPSYNEQFF.

The chain uses TRBV2 and TRBJ1-1; D is undetermined. Germline values: CDR1 SNHLY, CDR2 FYNNEI. The CDR3 is made up of 16 amino acids. Deletions cut 1 base from V and 2 bases from J, with 14 bases between. Here the CDR3 DNA reads TGTGCCAGCAGTGAAGGTCAGGCCAGTACAAACACTGAAGCTTTCTTT. As protein: CASSEGQASTNTEAFF.

A remark on this clone: This same CDR3 is encoded by further DNA sequences in the sample. The V call is TRBV3-1 (or the pseudogene TRBV3-2), the J call TRBJ1-1; D call uncertain. Germline V gene sequence: CDR1 LGHDT, CDR2 YNNKEL (reference sequence). The CDR3 runs to 11 residues. V was cut by 6 bases and J by 5 bases, with 7 bases left in between. The CDR3 loop is CASRGGTEAFF. The CDR3 region has the DNA TGTGCCAGCAGGGGAGGAACTGAAGCTTTCTTT.

This rearrangement joins TRBV5-6 to TRBJ2-1; possible D gene TRBD2, 5 bases. CDR1 is SGHDT and CDR2 is YYEEEE in the germline V gene. The CDR3 loop spans 16 amino acids. V was shortened by 1 base and J by 2 bases, with 13 bases between the two germline ends. CDR3 region: CASSLRGGYPYNEQFF. The CDR3 DNA reads as TGTGCCAGCAGCTTGCGGGGTGGGTATCCCTACAATGAGCAGTTCTTC.

The chain couples TRBV29-1 to TRBJ2-3; 9 bases are shared with TRBD1. Germline trimming cut 7 bases from V and 1 base from J; bases unmatched to any gene: 9. The CDR3 spans 15 residues. Germline CDR1 is SQVTM and CDR2 is ANQGSEA. The CDR3 reads CSGQDRGRRTDTQYF. The CDR3 DNA reads TGCAGCGGTCAGGACAGGGGTCGGCGCACAGATACGCAGTATTTT.

This chain uses TRBV5-1 with TRBJ2-4; TRBD2 agrees at 12 bases. The J segment lost 0 bases and the V segment lost 0 bases, leaving 7 bases of the junction unmatched. CDR1 is SGHRS and CDR2 is YFSETQ in the germline V gene. The CDR3 totals 19 residues. The CDR3 sequence is CASSLAPSGGAGAKNIQYF. Here the CDR3 DNA reads TGCGCCAGCAGCTTGGCCCCTAGCGGGGGGGCTGGAGCCAAAAACATTCAGTACTTC.

This chain uses TRBV5-1 with TRBJ1-1, with no clear D. The length of the CDR3 is 17 residues. Germline assignment: CDR1 SGHRS and CDR2 YFSETQ. Trimming cost V 3 bases and J 0 bases, with 18 bases left between them. Here the CDR3 DNA reads TGCGCCAGCAGCTACTCCCTCGTGACTGGCATGAACACTGAAGCTTTCTTT. It is translated as CASSYSLVTGMNTEAFF.

V usage is TRBV6-7 and J usage is TRBJ1-1; 9 nucleotides line up with TRBD1. TRBV6-7 is marked as an open reading frame, function uncertain. The V and J ends lost 0 bases and 3 bases, in that order; junction bases with no gene match: 5. The CDR3 is 16 amino acids. DNA for the CDR3: TGTGCCAGCAGTTACTCGAGCGACAGGGGGTACACTGAAGCTTTCTTT. Residues: CASSYSSDRGYTEAFF.

The chain recombines TRBV7-9 with TRBJ1-6, with 7 bases lining up with TRBD1. J was trimmed by 6 bases and V by 4 bases; bases with no gene match: 3. Germline assignment: CDR1 SEHNR and CDR2 FQNEAQ (reference sequence). This CDR3 is built from 14 residues. CDR3 in amino acids: CASSSGTANSPLHF. The CDR3 DNA sequence: TGTGCCAGCAGCTCCGGGACAGCTAATTCACCCCTCCACTTT.

This chain joins TRBV5-1 and TRBJ2-1; TRBD2 might be the D (5 bases). Germline CDR1 and CDR2: SGHRS and YFSETQ. The CDR3 totals 16 residues. V lost 4 bases to trimming and J lost 0 bases, with 14 bases between them. In DNA, the CDR3 is TGCGCCAGCAGCCCCGCCGGGGTAAGCTCCTACAATGAGCAGTTCTTC. Encoded protein: CASSPAGVSSYNEQFF.

The chain combines TRBV4-1 with TRBJ1-2, with D possibly being TRBD1 (6 bases). Per the germline V gene, CDR1 is MGHRA and CDR2 is YSYEKL. The CDR3 is 18 amino acids. V was pared by 1 base and J by 0 bases, with 18 bases between. In DNA, the CDR3 is TGCGCCAGCAGCCAAGGGGACACCCTACTCCTAGCTAACTATGGCTACACCTTC. It translates to CASSQGDTLLLANYGYTF.

The V call is TRBV6-6, the J call TRBJ1-2; perhaps TRBD1 as D (6 bases). This CDR3 comprises 15 residues. V lost 1 base and J 4 bases, leaving 13 bases between the germline ends. Per the germline V gene, CDR1 is MNHNY and CDR2 is SVGAGI (reference sequence). This CDR3 reads CASSYFPGTIYGYTF. The CDR3 coding sequence is TGTGCCAGCAGTTACTTCCCCGGGACAATCTATGGCTACACCTTC.

The V and J genes are TRBV7-9 and TRBJ1-2; TRBD1 matches 10 bases. The CDR3 is 14 residues long. J lost 5 bases, V lost 8 bases, and 8 bases had no gene match. The germline gives CDR1 SEHNR, CDR2 FQNEAQ (reference sequence). For the CDR3, the DNA is TGTGCCAGCGGAGGGACAGGGGAAGTGTATGGCTACACCTTC. It yields the protein CASGGTGEVYGYTF.

This clone was recorded a few times. This chain uses TRBV11-3 with TRBJ1-1, with D possibly matching TRBD1 (6 bases). Per the germline V gene, CDR1 is SGHNT and CDR2 is YENEEA. This CDR3 has 13 amino acids. V lost 7 bases and J lost 4, with 13 bases in between. CDR3: CASTLTGSTEAFF. The CDR3 DNA reads as TGTGCCAGCACCCTCACAGGGTCCACTGAAGCTTTCTTT.

The gene calls are TRBV19 and TRBJ1-1, with a tentative D call TRBD1 (6 bases). The V end was cut by 5 bases, the J end by 2 bases, with 12 bases between. The CDR3 covers 14 residues. The germline V gene encodes CDR1 LNHDA and CDR2 SQIVND (reference sequence). CDR3 coding DNA: TGTGCCAGTAGTGGAGACAGGAGCAACACTGAAGCTTTCTTT. As protein: CASSGDRSNTEAFF. The variable domain in full, with the rest retrieved from reference TRBV19 and TRBJ1-1, is DGGITQSPKYLFRKEGQNVTLSCEQNLNHDAMYWYRQDPGQGLRLIYYSQIVNDFQKGDIAEGYSVSREKKESFPLTVTSAQKNPTAFYLCASSGDRSNTEAFFGQGTRLTVV.